This T cell receptor (beta chain) was sequenced during a study of T cells in women clearing cervical HPV infection. The data were produced by immunoSEQ multiplex PCR, yet TCRdb's version contains in-frame clones alone and is incomplete. The specimen's table records tens of thousands of clones. A word on this clone: The missing CDR3 end, 3 residues past where the read stops, is filled in from the germline J gene.

Germline V gene lookup returns CDR1 SGHAT and CDR2 FQNNGV. CDR3 size: 14 residues. V gave up 5 bases and J gave up 4 bases, with 14 bases separating them. The rearrangement links TRBV11-2 to TRBJ1-2; possible D gene TRBD1, 5 bases. This receptor was taken from a woman between 18 and 75 years old with a cervical HPV16 infection that either progressed to CIN3+ or cleared (not recorded which). Sequenced sample: blood buffy coat. The sequenced part of the CDR3 DNA is TGTGCCAGCAGCCACGCCGACAGAGTCTATGGC. Its protein is CASSHADRVYG. Given in full, the CDR3 is CASSHADRVYGYTF. Together with reference TRBV11-2 and TRBJ1-2, the CDR3 gives the full variable domain: EAGVAQSPRYKIIEKRQSVAFWCNPISGHATLYWYQQILGQGPKLLIQFQNNGVVDDSQLPKDRFSAERLKGVDSTLKIQPAKLEDSAVYLCASSHADRVYGYTFGSGTRLTVV.